Each of the 20 T cell receptor beta chains below was sequenced from the same sample in a study of T-cell reconstitution after alpha-beta-depleted transplantation in children. For TCRbeta, the library was prepared with unique molecular identifiers. TCRdb reprocessed the PCR reads via MiXCR and lists one record per CDR3 protein. The repertoire includes 260,000 or so distinct CDR3 sequences, around 13% of them detected once, and roughly 2.6% sits in the top ten. The sequencing used PBMCs from the stem cell graft donor, collected from the stem cell graft. Source of these receptors: a human donor who donated a stem cell graft to a child with acute lymphoblastic leukemia.

This clonotype was recorded many times. The J gene is TRBJ2-2, the V gene TRBV27; D might be TRBD2 (5 bases). This CDR3 is 19 amino acids long. The V end lost 2 bases, the J end lost 0 bases, and 19 bases lay between the germline ends. Germline V lookup: CDR1 MNHEY, CDR2 SMNVEV (reference sequence). CDR3 loop: CASSLREGSRSPNTGELFF. CDR3 in DNA: TGTGCCAGCAGTTTAAGAGAGGGAAGCAGGTCCCCGAACACCGGGGAGCTGTTTTTT.

In its sample, this clonotype was seen many times. The genes are TRBV6-1 and TRBJ2-7; tentatively, D is TRBD2 (5 bases). Germline V gives CDR1 MNHNS, CDR2 SASEGT. The CDR3 covers 12 residues. Trimming cost V 7 bases and J 2 bases, with 9 bases left between them. This CDR3 is CASTGDTYEQYF. Here the CDR3 DNA reads TGTGCCAGCACCGGGGATACCTACGAGCAGTACTTC.

This clonotype was counted ten times or more. The V and J genes are TRBV20-1 and TRBJ1-4; D gene unclear. V was cut by 7 bases and J by 2 bases, with 17 bases left in between. The CDR3 sequence is 15 residues long. Germline CDR1 reads DFQATT; CDR2 reads SNEGSKA (reference sequence). CDR3 sequence (DNA): TGCAGTGGACGGAAGCAGATGCCTACTAATGAAAAACTGTTTTTT. Translation: CSGRKQMPTNEKLFF.

At least ten counts were recorded for this clonotype. The rearrangement uses TRBV11-2 and TRBJ2-7; 12 bases line up with TRBD2. The length of the CDR3 is 16 residues. V was pared by 5 bases and J by 1 base, with 6 bases of the junction left unmatched. Germline V gene data show CDR1 as SGHAT and CDR2 as FQNNGV. CDR3 DNA sequence: TGTGCCAGCAGCCAAGAGGGACTAGCGGGTTCCTACGAGCAGTACTTC. Amino acids: CASSQEGLAGSYEQYF.

The rearrangement links TRBV12-3 or TRBV12-4 to TRBJ1-1; no clear D gene. Trimming stripped 6 bases from V and 4 bases from J, with 15 bases between. The CDR3 length is 14 residues. The CDR3 DNA is TGTGCCAGCAGCCTTGGTGCCTCGACCACTGAAGCTTTCTTT. Amino acid sequence: CASSLGASTTEAFF.

Ten or more counts support this clonotype. The V call is TRBV29-1, the J call TRBJ2-1; 8 bases map to TRBD2. Losses at the gene ends were 7 bases for V and 0 bases for J; bases not matched to a gene: 5. Germline V gene sequence: CDR1 SQVTM, CDR2 ANQGSEA. CDR3 length equals 14 residues. The CDR3 sequence: CSAMSGSSYNEQFF. For the CDR3, the DNA is TGCAGCGCTATGAGCGGGAGCTCCTACAATGAGCAGTTCTTC.

In this sample, this clonotype turned up many times. The chain combines TRBV7-9 with TRBJ1-2, with unresolved D. This CDR3 region has 11 residues. Trimming took off 4 bases at V and 8 bases at J, with 8 bases between the two ends. Germline V CDR1 and CDR2: SEHNR, FQNEAQ (reference sequence). The CDR3 sequence: CASSSTGGYTF. The CDR3, as DNA: TGTGCCAGCAGCTCAACCGGGGGCTACACCTTC. Full variable domain (missing parts from reference TRBV7-9 and TRBJ1-2): DTGVSQNPRHKITKRGQNVTFRCDPISEHNRLYWYRQTLGQGPEFLTYFQNEAQLEKSRLLSDRFSAERPKGSFSTLEIQRTEQGDSAMYLCASSSTGGYTFGSGTRLTVV.

There are many counts of this clonotype. The chain is built from TRBV6-5 and TRBJ1-6; D not resolved. V was pared by 2 bases and J by 9 bases, with 11 bases between. CDR1 and CDR2 from the germline V gene are MNHEY and SVGAGI. The CDR3 loop spans 14 amino acids. The CDR3 DNA reads TGTGCCAGCAGTTACGGGGAGTCGGGTTCACCCCTCCACTTT. Its translation is CASSYGESGSPLHF.

V is TRBV7-6 and J is TRBJ1-2; 8 bases fit TRBD1. The germline gives CDR1 SGHVS, CDR2 FNYEAQ. The J segment lost 4 bases and the V segment lost 0 bases, leaving 10 bases of the junction unmatched. The CDR3 is 17 amino acids. The CDR3 DNA is TGTGCCAGCAGCTTAGCGCCGACAGGGGCTAGTGGCTATGGCTACACCTTC. It is translated as CASSLAPTGASGYGYTF.

This sequence joins TRBV18 and TRBJ2-7; 10 nucleotides agree with TRBD2. The germline V gene encodes CDR1 KGHSH and CDR2 LQKENI. After removal of 3 bases from V and 7 bases from J, the junction contained 6 bases not matched to a gene. The CDR3 is 14 residues long. The CDR3 DNA reads TGTGCCAGCTCACCTCGGCTAGCGGGAGCGGAGCAGTACTTC. Protein: CASSPRLAGAEQYF.

The chain uses TRBV5-4 and TRBJ2-7; 7 nucleotides align to TRBD2. CDR1 is SGHNT and CDR2 is YYREEE in the germline V gene (reference sequence). The CDR3 covers 15 residues. V was pared by 1 base and J by 3 bases, with 7 bases of the junction left unmatched. The CDR3, as DNA: TGTGCCAGCAGCTTGTCGGGGGGTATGAACTACGAGCAGTACTTC. Protein product: CASSLSGGMNYEQYF.

This clonotype showed up many times. The chain employs TRBV27 and TRBJ2-5; possibly TRBD2 for D (5 bases). CDR1 is MNHEY and CDR2 is SMNVEV in the germline V gene (reference sequence). Deletions cut 2 bases from V and 4 bases from J, with 11 bases between. The CDR3 is 14 residues long. The CDR3 region has the DNA TGTGCCAGCAGTTTAGGACGGCGGGCAGAGACCCAGTACTTC. Translated: CASSLGRRAETQYF.

This clonotype was seen many times. The chain recombines TRBV5-1 with TRBJ2-3; 8 nucleotides line up with TRBD2. V dropped 2 bases and J dropped 4; count of bases not matched to a gene: 6. The germline V gene has CDR1 SGHRS and CDR2 YFSETQ. CDR3 length: 15 residues. The CDR3 DNA is TGCGCCAGCAGCTTCGGCGGACTAGCCGCAGATACGCAGTATTTT. It yields the protein CASSFGGLAADTQYF.

Ten or more counts support this clonotype. J is TRBJ2-2 and V is TRBV3-1, with 8 bases fitting TRBD1. J was trimmed by 7 bases and V by 6 bases; bases with no gene match: 7. Per the germline V gene, CDR1 is LGHDT and CDR2 is YNNKEL (reference sequence). The CDR3 has 14 amino acids. Here the CDR3 reads CASSRDRLIGELFF. CDR3 bases: TGTGCCAGCAGTCGGGACAGGCTCATCGGGGAGCTGTTTTTT.

In this sample, this clonotype turned up many times. The chain employs TRBV12-3 or TRBV12-4 and TRBJ2-1; perhaps TRBD1 as D (5 bases). The CDR3 totals 16 residues. Trimming stripped 5 bases from V and 0 bases from J, with 14 bases between. Written as DNA, the CDR3 is TGTGCCAGCAGTCGTACAGGTTCGAGCTCCTACAATGAGCAGTTCTTC. Its protein is CASSRTGSSSYNEQFF.

This clonotype was found a few times. The chain joins TRBV5-1 to TRBJ2-5, with D unclear. This CDR3 has 18 residues. Germline V CDR1 and CDR2: SGHRS, YFSETQ. V was trimmed by 0 bases and J by 1 base, leaving 19 bases between them. In DNA form, the CDR3 reads TGCGCCAGCAGCTTGGAATTAGGCGGCCGCCCTCTCCAAGAGACCCAGTACTTC. As protein: CASSLELGGRPLQETQYF.

This clonotype was detected many times. The rearrangement joins TRBV7-2 to TRBJ2-7, with 12 nucleotides matching TRBD1. V trimming: 4 bases; J trimming: 3 bases; junction bases outside the gene matches: 1. This CDR3 has 14 residues. From germline, CDR1 is SGHTA and CDR2 FQGNSA. The CDR3 DNA sequence: TGTGCCAGCAGCTGGGACAGGGGGCGCTACGAGCAGTACTTC. Translation gives CASSWDRGRYEQYF.

This clonotype was observed many times. The chain employs TRBV29-1 and TRBJ1-4; D is perhaps TRBD1 (6 bases). CDR3 length: 14 amino acids. In germline, CDR1 is SQVTM, CDR2 ANQGSEA. V lost 6 bases to trimming and J lost 4 bases, with 15 bases between them. The CDR3 DNA follows: TGCAGCGTCCCGAAGGGGGGTTTTAATGAAAAACTGTTTTTT. Encoded protein: CSVPKGGFNEKLFF.

This clonotype was seen a handful of times. This chain joins TRBV30 and TRBJ1-1; D gene uncertain. V was trimmed by 2 bases and J by 0 bases, leaving 7 bases between them. The CDR3 totals 13 residues. Per the germline V gene, CDR1 is GTSNPN and CDR2 is SVGIG (reference sequence). The DNA of the CDR3 is TGTGCCTGGAGTACCGGGGTGAACACTGAAGCTTTCTTT. Its protein product is CAWSTGVNTEAFF.

The chain joins TRBV28 to TRBJ2-1; D is unresolved. CDR1 is MDHEN, CDR2 SYDVKM, per germline. The CDR3 length is 12 residues. V was shortened by 2 bases and J by 10 bases, with 9 bases between the two germline ends. CDR3 sequence: CASSLVRREQFF. The DNA of the CDR3 is TGTGCCAGCAGTTTAGTCCGCCGGGAGCAGTTCTTC.